The 32 T cell receptor beta chains below were found in one sample sequenced in a study of T cell responses to AZD1222 COVID-19 vaccine. TCRdb's table, derived via immunoSEQ multiplex PCR, lists solely in-frame clones and lacks some. This sample yields 130,000 or so clones, of which less than 95% are seen a single time; 6.5% to 8% belongs to the top ten. The starting material was peripheral blood, obtained 28 days after the second dose of the MenACWY control vaccine. The receptors stem from an adult who received the MenACWY meningococcal vaccine as a control.

The chain carries TRBV28 and TRBJ1-1; no clear D. Germline-derived CDR1 and CDR2 are MDHEN and SYDVKM. The CDR3 runs 14 residues. V lost 2 bases, J lost 2 bases, and 9 bases lay in between. The CDR3, as DNA: TGTGCCAGCAGTTTAATGCCAGGTAACACTGAAGCTTTCTTT. This translates into CASSLMPGNTEAFF.

The CDR3 bases are TGTGCCGTAAAAGGCCGGCAGAACACTGAAGCTTTCTTT. Its protein is CAVKGRQNTEAFF. The chain combines TRBV12-3 or TRBV12-4 with TRBJ1-1; D gene unclear. The CDR3 contains 13 residues. Deletions cut 11 bases from V and 1 base from J, with 14 bases between.

V is TRBV19 and J is TRBJ2-1; unclear D gene. The ends were cut back, 3 bases at V and 4 bases at J, with 7 bases in the middle. The CDR3 sequence is 13 residues long. Per the germline V gene, CDR1 is LNHDA and CDR2 is SQIVND (reference sequence). CDR3 in DNA: TGTGCCAGTAGTATCCAGGCTTACAATGAGCAGTTCTTC. Encoded protein: CASSIQAYNEQFF.

This chain uses TRBV5-1 with TRBJ2-3, with D uncertain. Germline V CDR1 and CDR2: SGHRS, YFSETQ. Trimming removed 3 bases from V and 8 bases from J, with 13 bases in between. This CDR3 has 13 amino acids. For the CDR3, the DNA is TGCGCCAGCAGCTCGATGGCGCCTGGTACGCAGTATTTT. It specifies CASSSMAPGTQYF.

The chain is built from TRBV5-1 and TRBJ2-2; 9 positions agree with TRBD1. Germline V CDR1 and CDR2: SGHRS, YFSETQ. The CDR3 has 16 residues. V shed 0 bases, J shed 3 bases, and the junction held 3 bases outside the gene matches. CDR3 coding DNA: TGCGCCAGCAGCTTGGGACAGGGGGTGGACACCGGGGAGCTGTTTTTT. Its protein product is CASSLGQGVDTGELFF. Full variable domain (remainder filled in from reference TRBV5-1 and TRBJ2-2): KAGVTQTPRYLIKTRGQQVTLSCSPISGHRSVSWYQQTPGQGLQFLFEYFSETQRNKGNFPGRFSGRQFSNSRSEMNVSTLELGDSALYLCASSLGQGVDTGELFFGEGSRLTVL.

The chain links TRBV11-3 to TRBJ2-4, with D possibly TRBD2 on 6 matching bases. The CDR3 spans 13 residues. The germline gives CDR1 SGHNT, CDR2 YENEEA. Between the trimmed V and J ends, which lost 6 bases and 7 bases, there was a span of 13 bases. The CDR3 region is CASSPTGSNIQYF. CDR3 nucleotide sequence: TGTGCCAGCAGTCCCACCGGGAGTAACATTCAGTACTTC.

The chain recombines TRBV19 with TRBJ2-1; 9 positions match TRBD1. The CDR3 is 15 residues long. The V and J ends lost 4 bases and 6 bases, in that order; junction bases with no gene match: 7. The germline CDR1 and CDR2 sequences are LNHDA and SQIVND (reference sequence). DNA for the CDR3: TGTGCCAGTAGTAGACGGACAGGGGCGGGCAATGAGCAGTTCTTC. Its protein is CASSRRTGAGNEQFF.

V usage is TRBV15 and J usage is TRBJ2-7, with D unclear. Trimming took off 3 bases at V and 6 bases at J, with 18 bases between the two ends. CDR1 is LNHNV and CDR2 is YYDKDF in the germline V gene (reference sequence). This CDR3 has 15 amino acids. The chain's CDR3 is CATSRDPGRFFEQYF. The CDR3 DNA follows: TGTGCCACCAGCAGGGACCCAGGTCGATTTTTCGAGCAGTACTTC.

The chain has TRBV19 and TRBJ1-1, with D tentatively TRBD1 (6 bases). The germline V gene has CDR1 LNHDA and CDR2 SQIVND (reference sequence). The CDR3 extends over 13 amino acids. Trimming cost V 5 bases and J 2 bases, with 9 bases left between them. Here the CDR3 reads CASSLQGNTEAFF. CDR3 DNA: TGTGCCAGTAGTTTACAGGGAAACACTGAAGCTTTCTTT.

In this sample, this clone turned up once. The chain links TRBV7-2 to TRBJ1-1; 7 bases map to TRBD1. The V segment lost 5 bases and the J segment 5 bases; nucleotides outside the gene matches: 8. The CDR3 runs to 14 residues. Germline V lookup: CDR1 SGHTA, CDR2 FQGNSA. CDR3 region: CASSASRGGTEAFF. Here the CDR3 DNA reads TGTGCCAGCAGCGCGTCCAGGGGGGGAACTGAAGCTTTCTTT.

The CDR3 DNA follows: TGTGCCAGCAGTTTATCTCTACAGGGTGGTAATCAGCCCCAGCATTTT. Translation gives CASSLSLQGGNQPQHF. The V call is TRBV28, the J call TRBJ1-5, with D maybe TRBD1 (6 bases). CDR3 length: 16 residues. Trimming took 1 base from V and 4 from J, leaving 14 bases between them. Per germline, CDR1 MDHEN and CDR2 SYDVKM.

J is TRBJ2-1 and V is TRBV6-2 or TRBV6-3, with 7 bases lining up with TRBD2. J lost 4 bases, V lost 3 bases, and 9 bases had no gene match. The germline gives CDR1 MNHEY, CDR2 SVGEGT. There are 16 residues in the CDR3. CDR3 coding DNA: TGTGCCAGCAGTTATCTCGCGGGACTACATTACAATGAGCAGTTCTTC. It encodes CASSYLAGLHYNEQFF.

V and J are TRBV5-8 and TRBJ1-4, with 9 positions matching TRBD1. V lost 0 bases and J lost 7; bases outside the gene matches: 7. Germline V gene lookup returns CDR1 SGHTS and CDR2 YDEGEE. This CDR3 is 16 amino acids long. The CDR3 DNA follows: TGTGCCAGCAGCTTGGAGGTCGGACAGGGGAGTGAAAAACTGTTTTTT. This translates into CASSLEVGQGSEKLFF.

The chain employs TRBV20-1 and TRBJ2-7; the match to TRBD2 covers 13 bases. Germline-derived CDR1 and CDR2 are DFQATT and SNEGSKA (reference sequence). The CDR3 is 11 residues long. The CDR3 DNA reads TGCAGGAGGGGACTAGCGGGAAAGCAGTACTTC. Its protein product is CRRGLAGKQYF.

V usage is TRBV28 and J usage is TRBJ1-2, with 7 positions matching TRBD1. In germline, CDR1 is MDHEN, CDR2 SYDVKM. This CDR3 has 12 residues. After removal of 8 bases from V and 4 bases from J, the junction contained 4 bases not matched to a gene. CDR3 loop: CASADRSYGYTF. The CDR3 nucleotides are TGTGCCAGCGCGGACAGGAGCTATGGCTACACCTTC.

V and J are TRBV20-1 and TRBJ1-2, with 8 bases matching TRBD1. V gave up 3 bases and J gave up 6 bases; unmatched junction bases: 6. Germline CDR1 is DFQATT and CDR2 is SNEGSKA (reference sequence). The length of the CDR3 is 13 residues. This CDR3 is CSASRGTGDGYTF. The CDR3 DNA is TGCAGTGCTAGTCGGGGGACAGGAGATGGCTACACCTTC.

The chain has TRBV25-1 and TRBJ1-6; no clear D. The CDR3 has 16 residues. V dropped 3 bases and J dropped 7 bases, with 16 bases sitting between them. Germline V gene lookup returns CDR1 MGHDK and CDR2 SYGVNS. CDR3 coding DNA: TGTGCCAGCAGTGATAGCGGGAGAGGGTTCAATTCACCCCTCCACTTT. It is translated as CASSDSGRGFNSPLHF.

The chain has TRBV19 and TRBJ2-7, with TRBD1 matching 7 bases. CDR3 length equals 13 residues. The ends lost 4 bases at V and 2 bases at J; junction bases unmatched: 2. Germline V gene lookup returns CDR1 LNHDA and CDR2 SQIVND (reference sequence). The CDR3 DNA follows: TGTGCCAGTAGTACGACAGGGACCTACGAGCAGTACTTC. Encoded protein: CASSTTGTYEQYF.

The V and J genes are TRBV7-8 and TRBJ2-1; 12 nucleotides match TRBD1. The CDR3 has 15 residues. Germline V lookup: CDR1 SGHVS, CDR2 FQNEAQ. J gave up 4 bases and V 8 bases, and 6 bases lay outside the gene matches. The CDR3 nucleotides are TGTGCCAGCGCGGGACAGGGGGCTATGTACAATGAGCAGTTCTTC. Protein: CASAGQGAMYNEQFF.

This clone was seen once. The rearrangement links TRBV3-1 (or the pseudogene TRBV3-2) to TRBJ2-2, with 11 bases that match TRBD1. V shed 3 bases and J 6 bases; nucleotides not matched to a gene: 6. The length of the CDR3 is 16 residues. CDR1 and CDR2 from the germline V gene are LGHDT and YNNKEL (reference sequence). The CDR3 coding sequence is TGTGCCAGCAGCCATTATGGACAGGGGGCGCCCGGGGAGCTGTTTTTT. Residues: CASSHYGQGAPGELFF.

The gene calls are TRBV18 and TRBJ1-1; the match to TRBD1 covers 10 bases. V was clipped by 6 bases and J by 2 bases; unmatched bases: 15. Germline values: CDR1 KGHSH, CDR2 LQKENI. The CDR3 is made up of 18 amino acids. The CDR3 DNA follows: TGTGCCAGCTCGCAGCAGAGACTCCGGGACAGGGGAAACACTGAAGCTTTCTTT. This gives the protein CASSQQRLRDRGNTEAFF.

As regards this clone: This CDR3 is also generated by other DNA sequences in the sample. V gene TRBV30 combines with J gene TRBJ1-5, with D hard to call. V dropped 2 bases and J dropped 0 bases, with 5 bases sitting between them. The CDR3 spans 13 residues. The germline V gene encodes CDR1 GTSNPN and CDR2 SVGIG (reference sequence). The CDR3 is CAWSPDSNQPQHF. The CDR3, as DNA: TGTGCCTGGAGTCCCGATAGCAATCAGCCCCAGCATTTT.

The rearrangement links TRBV28 to TRBJ1-5; possibly TRBD1 for D (6 bases). The CDR3 has 15 residues. The V end was cut by 6 bases, the J end by 4 bases, with 16 bases between. Germline V gene sequence: CDR1 MDHEN, CDR2 SYDVKM. In DNA, the CDR3 is TGTGCCAGCAGCTTAGTATGGGGGCGTAATCAGCCCCAGCATTTT. It encodes CASSLVWGRNQPQHF.

The J gene is TRBJ2-2, the V gene TRBV18, with TRBD1 as a possible D gene (6 bases). The V gene's germline CDR1 is KGHSH and CDR2 LQKENI. V shed 2 bases and J shed 4 bases, with 11 bases lying between them. CDR3 size: 15 residues. The CDR3 loop reads CASSPGTKATGELFF. Written as DNA, the CDR3 is TGTGCCAGCTCACCAGGGACAAAAGCCACCGGGGAGCTGTTTTTT.

This clone has just a few counts. V usage is TRBV18 and J usage is TRBJ2-4; a weak D match, TRBD1 (6 bases). Looked up from germline, CDR1 is KGHSH and CDR2 is LQKENI. The CDR3 contains 15 residues. V was shortened by 3 bases and J by 4 bases, with 13 bases between the two germline ends. The CDR3, as DNA: TGTGCCAGCTCACCGGGTGTCCAGGGGAAAAACATTCAGTACTTC. Protein sequence: CASSPGVQGKNIQYF.

This clone appeared once. The chain joins TRBV25-1 to TRBJ2-7; unclear D gene. Germline CDR1 is MGHDK and CDR2 is SYGVNS. The V gene lost 5 bases and the J gene lost 13 bases, with 15 bases spanning the gap. The CDR3 runs to 11 residues. The CDR3: CASSLMSDRYF. CDR3 nucleotide sequence: TGTGCCAGCAGTTTGATGTCGGACCGATACTTC.

The CDR3 DNA sequence: TGCGCCAGCAGCTTGGAAAGTGCAGGGGCAGGAAACACCATATATTTT. Its translation is CASSLESAGAGNTIYF. The chain carries TRBV5-1 and TRBJ1-3; D may be TRBD1 (6 bases). CDR3 length: 16 amino acids. Trimming removed 0 bases at V and 4 bases at J, with 14 bases between. The germline gives CDR1 SGHRS, CDR2 YFSETQ.

J is TRBJ1-6 and V is TRBV9; weak D call: TRBD1 (6 bases). CDR1 is SGDLS and CDR2 is YYNGEE in the germline V gene. The length of the CDR3 is 15 residues. The V gene lost 4 bases and the J gene lost 7 bases, with 15 bases spanning the gap. This CDR3 reads CASSSTGTLNSPLHF. The CDR3 DNA is TGTGCCAGCAGCAGTACCGGGACACTGAATTCACCCCTCCACTTT.

The chain employs TRBV27 and TRBJ1-4; no clear D gene. There are 14 residues in the CDR3. CDR1 is MNHEY, CDR2 SMNVEV, per germline (reference sequence). Trimming shortened V by 10 bases and J by 5 bases, and 17 bases separated the two germline ends. The CDR3 DNA sequence: TGTGCCACCGATACGGGCAACCGAAATGAAAAACTGTTTTTT. Amino acid sequence: CATDTGNRNEKLFF.

V gene TRBV19 combines with J gene TRBJ2-1; 9 bases match TRBD1. Germline V CDR1 and CDR2: LNHDA, SQIVND (reference sequence). J was trimmed by 9 bases and V by 8 bases; bases with no gene match: 11. This CDR3 spans 14 amino acids. The CDR3 reads CASGSTGGDSEQFF. CDR3 nucleotides: TGTGCCAGTGGATCGACAGGGGGTGATAGTGAGCAGTTCTTC.

To note about this clone: Other DNA sequences within the sample encode an identical CDR3. The chain couples TRBV5-1 to TRBJ2-3; 8 positions agree with TRBD2. This CDR3 spans 15 amino acids. Germline V gives CDR1 SGHRS, CDR2 YFSETQ. Trimming removed 0 bases from V and 3 bases from J; junction bases left unmatched: 3. CDR3 sequence reads: CASSLGLAGTDTQYF. As DNA, the CDR3 is TGCGCCAGCAGCTTGGGGTTAGCGGGAACAGATACGCAGTATTTT.

This clone was detected a few times. This chain uses TRBV10-3 with TRBJ2-7; 7 bases align to TRBD2. This CDR3 comprises 14 residues. The V and J ends lost 4 bases and 5 bases, in that order; junction bases with no gene match: 8. Germline V gives CDR1 ENHRY, CDR2 SYGVKD. The CDR3 sequence is CAISGQRDLHEQYF. CDR3 sequence (DNA): TGTGCCATCAGTGGCCAGCGGGACCTACACGAGCAGTACTTC.